This T cell receptor (beta chain) was recovered during a study of T-cell reconstitution after alpha-beta-depleted transplantation in children. CDR3 length equals 16 residues. In germline, CDR1 is LGHDT, CDR2 YNNKEL (reference sequence). The V gene lost 0 bases and the J gene lost 0 bases, with 10 bases spanning the gap. Preparation of the TCRbeta library involved a method that used unique molecular identifiers. A single record per CDR3 protein comes from TCRdb applying MiXCR to the PCR reads. The sample carries about 60,000 distinct CDR3 sequences, approximately 43% recorded once. On this clonotype itself: Its cognate antigen is unknown.

General study results and limits: Reportedly, roughly two months post-transplant, alpha-beta T cells arose from several hundred expanded graft clones. Some patients' high day-60 TCRbeta diversity was traced to surviving recipient T cells and thymic progenitors. T-cell counts and diversity were attributed mostly to newly produced T cells one year after transplant.

The origin of this receptor is a male patient under 18 who had a stem cell transplant for acute lymphoblastic leukemia, so the T cells may come from the graft donor. Sample: PBMCs, mostly from graft donor cells, taken 360 days after TCRalphabeta/CD19-depleted stem cell transplant. The V and J genes are TRBV3-1 and TRBJ2-3, with D possibly being TRBD2 (6 bases). This CDR3 is CASSQDRAGSTDTQYF. DNA of the CDR3: TGTGCCAGCAGCCAAGATCGAGCGGGTAGCACAGATACGCAGTATTTT.